Below are 23 T cell receptor beta chains sequenced from a single sample in a study of T cell responses to AZD1222 COVID-19 vaccine. The data were produced by immunoSEQ multiplex PCR, yet TCRdb's version contains in-frame clones alone and is incomplete. The repertoire includes around 140,000 clones, 80% to 90% of them detected once, and under 9.5% sits in the top ten. The sample in question was peripheral blood, obtained on day 0 of AZD1222 vaccination. The source of these receptors is an adult in good health.

The chain has TRBV5-1 and TRBJ2-3; unclear D gene. Trimming stripped 2 bases from V and 6 bases from J, with 13 bases between. The CDR3 covers 14 residues. Germline CDR1 reads SGHRS; CDR2 reads YFSETQ. CDR3 loop: CASSFTSGFDTQYF. The CDR3, as DNA: TGCGCCAGCAGCTTTACATCCGGATTTGATACGCAGTATTTT. The whole variable domain, filled in from reference TRBV5-1 and TRBJ2-3, reads KAGVTQTPRYLIKTRGQQVTLSCSPISGHRSVSWYQQTPGQGLQFLFEYFSETQRNKGNFPGRFSGRQFSNSRSEMNVSTLELGDSALYLCASSFTSGFDTQYFGPGTRLTVL.

The chain joins TRBV10-2 to TRBJ2-7, with 12 bases aligning to TRBD2. The CDR3 has 13 residues. Germline V lookup: CDR1 WSHSY, CDR2 SAAADI. Germline trimming cut 8 bases from V and 6 bases from J; bases unmatched to any gene: 5. The CDR3 here is CASFGLAGIEQYF. CDR3 nucleotides: TGCGCCAGCTTCGGACTAGCGGGAATCGAGCAGTACTTC.

The chain employs TRBV10-3 and TRBJ1-1, with 7 bases fitting TRBD1. Germline-derived CDR1 and CDR2 are ENHRY and SYGVKD. J was trimmed by 8 bases and V by 8 bases; bases with no gene match: 11. The CDR3 has 13 amino acids. In DNA form, the CDR3 reads TGTGCCATCCGGGTCGACAGGGACCTGGAAGCTTTCTTT. The encoded protein is CAIRVDRDLEAFF.

This chain uses TRBV7-9 with TRBJ1-3, with D unresolved. Germline V gives CDR1 SEHNR, CDR2 FQNEAQ (reference sequence). The V and J ends lost 1 base and 0 bases respectively, with 7 bases between them. The CDR3 has 15 amino acids. CDR3 region: CASSLVTLSGNTIYF. The CDR3 DNA follows: TGTGCCAGCAGCTTAGTGACTCTCTCTGGAAACACCATATATTTT. The complete variable domain, with remaining parts taken from reference TRBV7-9 and TRBJ1-3, reads DTGVSQNPRHKITKRGQNVTFRCDPISEHNRLYWYRQTLGQGPEFLTYFQNEAQLEKSRLLSDRFSAERPKGSFSTLEIQRTEQGDSAMYLCASSLVTLSGNTIYFGEGSWLTVV.

This chain joins TRBV6-5 and TRBJ2-1; possibly TRBD1 for D (5 bases). V dropped 6 bases and J dropped 8 bases, with 11 bases sitting between them. The length of the CDR3 is 12 residues. The germline V gene has CDR1 MNHEY and CDR2 SVGAGI. The CDR3 protein is CASRQAIDEQFF. CDR3 DNA sequence: TGTGCCAGCAGACAGGCAATTGATGAGCAGTTCTTC.

V is TRBV29-1 and J is TRBJ1-2; no reliable D call. CDR1 and CDR2 (germline): SQVTM, ANQGSEA. The V and J ends lost 3 bases and 5 bases respectively, with 7 bases between them. The CDR3 loop spans 11 amino acids. The CDR3 nucleotides read TGCAGCGTTGATGCCGGGTATGGCTACACCTTC. Its translation: CSVDAGYGYTF.

This clone was seen once. The chain carries TRBV2 and TRBJ1-3; D is perhaps TRBD1 (6 bases). Deletions cut 9 bases from V and 2 bases from J, with 14 bases between. CDR1 SNHLY and CDR2 FYNNEI come from the germline V gene. CDR3 length: 14 amino acids. The CDR3 DNA is TGTGCCAGTGGGACAACCAATACTGGAAACACCATATATTTT. Protein product: CASGTTNTGNTIYF.

The chain has TRBV7-9 and TRBJ1-2; TRBD1 might be the D (5 bases). Germline values: CDR1 SEHNR, CDR2 FQNEAQ (reference sequence). CDR3 size: 13 residues. Deletions cut 3 bases from V and 7 bases from J, with 12 bases between. CDR3 amino acids: CASSFGTAVGYTF. In DNA, the CDR3 is TGTGCCAGCAGCTTCGGGACGGCCGTTGGCTACACCTTC.

The rearrangement links TRBV25-1 to TRBJ2-7; D remains ambiguous. Germline CDR1 and CDR2: MGHDK and SYGVNS. This CDR3 contains 13 residues. V was cut by 10 bases and J by 2 bases, with 15 bases left in between. The CDR3 reads CATQAKGTYEQYF. The DNA of the CDR3 is TGTGCCACCCAGGCCAAAGGGACCTACGAGCAGTACTTC.

The table lists this clone with a few counts. This chain connects TRBV14 to TRBJ2-1; possible D gene TRBD1, 6 bases. The CDR3 is 16 amino acids. CDR1 and CDR2 from the germline V gene are SGHDN and FVKESK. Trimming left V 4 bases short and J 0 bases short, with 13 bases between. CDR3 sequence: CASSPLDSSSYNEQFF. In nucleotides, the CDR3 is TGTGCCAGCAGCCCCCTGGACAGCAGCTCCTACAATGAGCAGTTCTTC.

The rearrangement links TRBV7-9 to TRBJ2-1; 11 bases map to TRBD2. The CDR3 has 15 amino acids. V was pared by 5 bases and J by 7 bases, with 7 bases of the junction left unmatched. Germline CDR1 and CDR2: SEHNR and FQNEAQ (reference sequence). The CDR3 bases are TGTGCCAGCAGCATGACTAGCGGGACAATTAATGAGCAGTTCTTC. This translates into CASSMTSGTINEQFF.

The chain carries TRBV5-4 and TRBJ1-3; no reliable D call. CDR3 length: 14 amino acids. Trimming pared 0 bases from V and 0 bases from J, leaving 4 bases between. Per the germline V gene, CDR1 is SGHNT and CDR2 is YYREEE (reference sequence). CDR3 sequence: CASSLEASGNTIYF. The CDR3 DNA sequence: TGTGCCAGCAGCTTGGAAGCCTCTGGAAACACCATATATTTT.

The genes are TRBV7-2 and TRBJ2-1; 8 bases line up with TRBD2. The CDR3 covers 16 residues. Germline V CDR1 and CDR2: SGHTA, FQGNSA. V was pared by 3 bases and J by 0 bases, with 4 bases of the junction left unmatched. The CDR3 protein is CASSLAGGPSYNEQFF. CDR3 nucleotide sequence: TGTGCCAGCAGCTTGGCGGGGGGCCCCTCCTACAATGAGCAGTTCTTC.

The V call is TRBV10-3, the J call TRBJ2-2; no firm D call. In germline, CDR1 is ENHRY, CDR2 SYGVKD. This CDR3 contains 15 residues. Trimming took off 4 bases at V and 4 bases at J, with 13 bases between the two ends. The CDR3 is CAISGGDPFTGELFF. The CDR3 nucleotides read TGTGCCATCAGTGGCGGTGACCCTTTCACCGGGGAGCTGTTTTTT.

V and J are TRBV30 and TRBJ1-1, with 8 bases identical to TRBD1. The germline V gene has CDR1 GTSNPN and CDR2 SVGIG (reference sequence). With V trimmed by 0 bases and J by 7 bases, 10 bases remained unmatched. The CDR3 covers 15 residues. CDR3 in DNA: TGTGCCTGGAGTGTAGACGGCAGGGGGCGAGGTGAAGCTTTCTTT. This gives the protein CAWSVDGRGRGEAFF.

The rearrangement uses TRBV19 and TRBJ1-4; D ambiguous. There are 12 residues in the CDR3. The V and J ends lost 5 bases and 8 bases respectively, with 9 bases between them. Germline values: CDR1 LNHDA, CDR2 SQIVND (reference sequence). CDR3 nucleotides: TGTGCCAGTAGTCTTGGGCTGGAAAAACTGTTTTTT. It yields the protein CASSLGLEKLFF. The full variable domain, its missing parts supplied by reference TRBV19 and TRBJ1-4, is DGGITQSPKYLFRKEGQNVTLSCEQNLNHDAMYWYRQDPGQGLRLIYYSQIVNDFQKGDIAEGYSVSREKKESFPLTVTSAQKNPTAFYLCASSLGLEKLFFGSGTQLSVL.

The rearrangement joins TRBV7-2 to TRBJ2-1, with 8 bases fitting TRBD2. CDR1 SGHTA and CDR2 FQGNSA come from the germline V gene. The CDR3 is 15 residues long. Trimming took 4 bases from V and 8 from J; bases not matched to a gene: 10. The CDR3 nucleotides read TGTGCCAGCAGCTCGAGGGGACTAGAAGTCGATGAGCAGTTCTTC. This codes for CASSSRGLEVDEQFF.

CDR3 in DNA: TGTGCCAGTAGTACCCACGGATACACTGAAGCTTTCTTT. It codes for CASSTHGYTEAFF. The J gene is TRBJ1-1, the V gene TRBV19; D not certain. CDR3 length: 13 residues. CDR1 is LNHDA, CDR2 SQIVND, per germline (reference sequence). Trimming took off 4 bases at V and 3 bases at J, with 9 bases between the two ends.

V usage is TRBV9 and J usage is TRBJ2-5; D is uncertain. The CDR3 runs to 15 residues. The V gene lost 4 bases and the J gene lost 1 base, with 14 bases spanning the gap. Germline CDR1 reads SGDLS; CDR2 reads YYNGEE. CDR3 sequence: CASSSGPFGQETQYF. DNA for the CDR3: TGTGCCAGCAGCTCAGGACCTTTCGGCCAAGAGACCCAGTACTTC.

This clone was counted once. This chain connects TRBV3-1 (or the pseudogene TRBV3-2) to TRBJ1-1, with no clear D. Trimming pared 2 bases from V and 0 bases from J, leaving 13 bases between. The CDR3 sequence is 16 residues long. Germline V gene sequence: CDR1 LGHDT, CDR2 YNNKEL (reference sequence). The CDR3 coding sequence is TGTGCCAGCAGCCAAAATTCAAGGGAAATGAACACTGAAGCTTTCTTT. Translation: CASSQNSREMNTEAFF.

The gene calls are TRBV19 and TRBJ1-5; D uncertain. CDR1 and CDR2 from the germline V gene are LNHDA and SQIVND (reference sequence). Trimming pared 3 bases from V and 0 bases from J, leaving 3 bases between. The CDR3 loop spans 13 amino acids. CDR3: CASSIPSNQPQHF. The CDR3 nucleotides are TGTGCCAGTAGTATCCCTAGCAATCAGCCCCAGCATTTT.

The CDR3, as DNA: TGTGCCAGCAGCTTAGATTTTGGGACAAGGGGTACTGAAGCTTTCTTT. This encodes CASSLDFGTRGTEAFF. The gene calls are TRBV11-2 and TRBJ1-1; tentatively, D is TRBD1 (6 bases). The CDR3 loop spans 16 amino acids. Looked up from germline, CDR1 is SGHAT and CDR2 is FQNNGV. V dropped 0 bases and J dropped 5 bases, with 16 bases sitting between them.

CDR3 DNA: TGTGCCACCTCTGACGGCTGGGCGCGGGACACCGGGGAGCTGTTTTTT. This encodes CATSDGWARDTGELFF. The rearrangement joins TRBV4-2 to TRBJ2-2; tentatively, D is TRBD2 (5 bases). The CDR3 is 16 residues long. The germline gives CDR1 LGHNA, CDR2 YNFKEQ. V was shortened by 10 bases and J by 3 bases, with 21 bases between the two germline ends.